A selection of T cell receptor beta chains follows, all from one sample in a study of cytomegalovirus exposure and HLA in healthy donors. Some clones are missing from TCRdb's copy, which holds only in-frame ones; the method was immunoSEQ multiplex PCR. This repertoire shows more than 110,000 clones, about 83% found once; its top ten account for more than 1.4%. The sequencing input was PBMCs. These receptors originate from a woman between 25 and 40 years old in good health and CMV-seronegative. Both conserved end residues are part of each CDR3. The D gene is left open where the match is weak. Only some rows state a clone size, as once, few, many or a class for expanded clones.

len: 16; v_gene: TRBV4-1; d_gene: NA; j_gene: TRBJ2-1; abundance: NA; CDR3nt: TGCGCCAGCAGCCTTGGCAGGGCTCGCTCCTACAATGAGCAGTTCTTC; CDR3aa: CASSLGRARSYNEQFF
len: 16; v_gene: TRBV19; d_gene: TRBD1; j_gene: TRBJ2-6; abundance: once; CDR3nt: TGTGCCAGTAGTATAACAGGGGGCTCTGGGGCCAACGTCCTGACTTTC; CDR3aa: CASSITGGSGANVLTF
len: 14; v_gene: TRBV25-1; d_gene: NA; j_gene: TRBJ1-6; abundance: few; CDR3nt: TGTGCCAGCAGTGAAGTCAGGCTGAATTCACCCCTCCACTTT; CDR3aa: CASSEVRLNSPLHF
len: 16; v_gene: TRBV10-1; d_gene: TRBD2; j_gene: TRBJ2-1; abundance: NA; CDR3nt: TGCGCCAGCAGACTCCCTCGGACTAGCGGACACAATGAGCAGTTCTTC; CDR3aa: CASRLPRTSGHNEQFF
len: 16; v_gene: TRBV19; d_gene: TRBD1; j_gene: TRBJ1-2; abundance: NA; CDR3nt: TGTGCCAGTAGTGACCCCGGACAGGGTTATAACTATGGCTACACCTTC; CDR3aa: CASSDPGQGYNYGYTF
len: 16; v_gene: TRBV7-9; d_gene: NA; j_gene: TRBJ2-2; abundance: NA; CDR3nt: TGTGCCAGCAGCCCAATCGGGGGATTTTTGACCGGGGAGCTGTTTTTT; CDR3aa: CASSPIGGFLTGELFF
len: 15; v_gene: TRBV28; d_gene: TRBD2; j_gene: TRBJ2-1; abundance: NA; CDR3nt: TGTGCCAGCAGTCGAGGGACTAGCGCATACAATGAGCAGTTCTTC; CDR3aa: CASSRGTSAYNEQFF
len: 15; v_gene: TRBV7-2; d_gene: TRBD1; j_gene: TRBJ1-3; abundance: NA; CDR3nt: TGTGCCAGCAGCTCCGGGACAGAGAGGGGAAACACCATATATTTT; CDR3aa: CASSSGTERGNTIYF
len: 14; v_gene: TRBV6-5; d_gene: NA; j_gene: TRBJ2-1; abundance: NA; CDR3nt: TGTGCCAGCAGTACAGACCCCGTCCGTCATGAGCAGTTCTTC; CDR3aa: CASSTDPVRHEQFF
len: 14; v_gene: TRBV7-7; d_gene: NA; j_gene: TRBJ2-2; abundance: few; CDR3nt: TGTGCTAGCAGCTTCAGGGAGAACACCGGGGAGCTGTTTTTT; CDR3aa: CASSFRENTGELFF
len: 14; v_gene: TRBV5-1; d_gene: TRBD1; j_gene: TRBJ1-2; abundance: NA; CDR3nt: TGCGCCAGCAGCTTGTCGGACAGGGTATATGGCTACACCTTC; CDR3aa: CASSLSDRVYGYTF
len: 13; v_gene: TRBV7-2; d_gene: NA; j_gene: TRBJ2-5; abundance: once; CDR3nt: TGTGCCAGCAGCTCCGGTAGAGGGAAGACCCAGTACTTC; CDR3aa: CASSSGRGKTQYF
len: 15; v_gene: TRBV27; d_gene: TRBD2; j_gene: TRBJ2-3; abundance: NA; CDR3nt: TGTGCCAGCGCCCCGGCTAGCGGGGGGACAGATACGCAGTATTTT; CDR3aa: CASAPASGGTDTQYF
len: 16; v_gene: TRBV4-3; d_gene: TRBD1; j_gene: TRBJ2-7; abundance: NA; CDR3nt: TGCGCCAGCAGCCAGGATCGGGACAGGGCCCACTACGAGCAGTACTTC; CDR3aa: CASSQDRDRAHYEQYF
len: 14; v_gene: TRBV28; d_gene: NA; j_gene: TRBJ1-1; abundance: once; CDR3nt: TGTGCCAGCAGTTTACGTACAGGGAACGCTGAAGCTTTCTTT; CDR3aa: CASSLRTGNAEAFF
len: 12; v_gene: TRBV13; d_gene: NA; j_gene: TRBJ1-6; abundance: NA; CDR3nt: TGTGCCAGCAGCTTAATTAAGCCACCCCTCCACTTT; CDR3aa: CASSLIKPPLHF
len: 16; v_gene: TRBV7-8; d_gene: NA; j_gene: TRBJ2-7; abundance: NA; CDR3nt: TGTGCCAGCAGCTTAGAGGCCGGGACAAGGGTTCCCGAGCAGTACTTC; CDR3aa: CASSLEAGTRVPEQYF
len: 14; v_gene: TRBV5-1; d_gene: NA; j_gene: TRBJ1-4; abundance: NA; CDR3nt: TGCGCCAGCAGCTTGGTAGCGGCTAATGAAAAACTGTTTTTT; CDR3aa: CASSLVAANEKLFF
len: 13; v_gene: TRBV29-1; d_gene: TRBD2; j_gene: TRBJ2-2; abundance: NA; CDR3nt: TGCAGCACTAGCGGGGGGGCGATCGGGGAGCTGTTTTTT; CDR3aa: CSTSGGAIGELFF
len: 9; v_gene: TRBV5-3; d_gene: NA; j_gene: TRBJ1-1; abundance: once; CDR3nt: TGTGCCAGAAGGGGGGGTGCTTTCTTT; CDR3aa: CARRGGAFF
len: 13; v_gene: TRBV30; d_gene: TRBD1; j_gene: TRBJ1-3; abundance: NA; CDR3nt: TGTGCCTGGAGTACTGGACAGGGCGGGCCCACTTATTTT; CDR3aa: CAWSTGQGGPTYF
len: 11; v_gene: TRBV29-1; d_gene: NA; j_gene: TRBJ2-5; abundance: NA; CDR3nt: TGCAGCGTTAACTTACGGGAGACCCAGTACTTC; CDR3aa: CSVNLRETQYF
len: 15; v_gene: TRBV6-5; d_gene: NA; j_gene: TRBJ1-2; abundance: NA; CDR3nt: TGTGCCAGCACCCCGACCCAGGGGCGCGCCTATGGCTACACCTTC; CDR3aa: CASTPTQGRAYGYTF
len: 11; v_gene: TRBV9; d_gene: NA; j_gene: TRBJ2-7; abundance: NA; CDR3nt: TGTGCCAGCAGCCGGGGCTACGAGCAGTACTTC; CDR3aa: CASSRGYEQYF